This TCR beta chain is drawn from a study of T cells in Graves' hyperthyroidism and ophthalmopathy. Overall study findings and caveats: Most thyroid clonotypes expanded above 0.001 appeared in blood too.

To note about this clonotype: Its antigen is undetermined.

Trimming took 0 bases from V and 2 from J; bases not matched to a gene: 3. CDR1 and CDR2 from the germline V gene are DFQATT and SNEGSKA (reference sequence). The CDR3 sequence is 14 residues long. Amplification of TCR beta CDR3 regions was performed using RNA transcripts as template. With the HTBI primer set, the TCR CDR3 went through a first round of RT-PCR. Via MiXCR, TCRdb re-called the multiplex PCR reads, giving one row per CDR3 protein. The data show hundreds of thousands of distinct CDR3 sequences, with roughly 24% seen just once and 11% held by the top ten. The V call is TRBV20-1, the J call TRBJ2-5, with 7 bases identical to TRBD2. The sample was blood. This sequence originates from a woman aged 25 to 39 with Graves' ophthalmopathy. CDR3 sequence: CSAREGGWQETQYF. The CDR3 coding sequence is TGCAGTGCTAGAGAGGGAGGGTGGCAAGAGACCCAGTACTTC.